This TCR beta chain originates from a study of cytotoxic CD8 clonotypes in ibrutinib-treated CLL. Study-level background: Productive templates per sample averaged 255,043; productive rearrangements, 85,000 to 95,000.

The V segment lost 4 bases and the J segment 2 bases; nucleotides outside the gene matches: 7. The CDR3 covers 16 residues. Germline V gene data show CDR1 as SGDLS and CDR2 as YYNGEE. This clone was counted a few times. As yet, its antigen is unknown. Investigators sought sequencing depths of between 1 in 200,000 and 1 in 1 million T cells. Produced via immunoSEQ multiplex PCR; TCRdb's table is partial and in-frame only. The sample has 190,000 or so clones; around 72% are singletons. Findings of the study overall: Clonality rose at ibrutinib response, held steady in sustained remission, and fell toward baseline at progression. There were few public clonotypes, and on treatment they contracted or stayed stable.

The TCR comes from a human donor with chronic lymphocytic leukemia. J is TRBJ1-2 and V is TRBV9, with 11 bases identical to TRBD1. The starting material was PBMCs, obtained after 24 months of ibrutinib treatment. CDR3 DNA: TGTGCCAGCAGCACGCCCGGGACAGGGGGAAACTATGGCTACACCTTC. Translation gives CASSTPGTGGNYGYTF.